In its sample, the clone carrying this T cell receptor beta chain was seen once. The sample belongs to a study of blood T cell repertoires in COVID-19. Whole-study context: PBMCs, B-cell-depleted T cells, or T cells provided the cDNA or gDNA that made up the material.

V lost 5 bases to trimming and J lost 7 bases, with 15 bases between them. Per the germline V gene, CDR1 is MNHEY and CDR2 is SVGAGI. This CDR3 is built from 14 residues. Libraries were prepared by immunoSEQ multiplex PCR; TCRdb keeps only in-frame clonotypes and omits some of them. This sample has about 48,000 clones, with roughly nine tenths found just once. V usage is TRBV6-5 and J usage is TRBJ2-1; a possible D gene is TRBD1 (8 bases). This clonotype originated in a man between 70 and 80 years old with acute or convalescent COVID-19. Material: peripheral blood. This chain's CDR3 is CASSPQGGLNEQFF. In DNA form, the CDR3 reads TGTGCCAGCAGTCCACAGGGGGGGCTAAATGAGCAGTTCTTC.